This T cell receptor beta chain was captured in a study of T cell responses to AZD1222 COVID-19 vaccine (dated by TCRdb to the early 2020s). Study-level background: AZD1222 recipients given second doses at about 4 weeks or at about 12 weeks were pooled, since spike-specific TCR depth and breadth were not found to differ between the two schedules. TCR sequencing covered some 240 trial participants: 200 to 220 given two doses of AZD1222 and 26 given two doses of MenACWY control vaccine. Trial participants were enrolled by age into 18-55, 56-69 and 70-plus year subgroups, with roughly 160, 29 and 62 TCR-sequenced participants respectively.

The CDR3 regions of human TCRbeta chains were subjected to immunosequencing. Concerning the study's data processing: TCRs in the repertoires were matched against a reference library of SARS-CoV-2-specific TCRs that had been generated with the MIRA antigen-specificity platform. Breadth was defined as the fraction of unique TCRs that were SARS-CoV-2-associated, and depth was defined as the fraction of total T cells that were SARS-CoV-2-associated. Using the MIRA data, each spike-specific TCR was assigned both to the spike region to which the TCR was reactive and to a CD4 or CD8 class. Log10-transformed breadth and depth values were compared by one-way ANOVA with Sidak's multiple comparisons tests. TCRdb provides this immuneACCESS table in a form limited to in-frame rearrangements. Some clones are lacking; in checked studies, under half of them reflect an unresolved V gene, and why the rest are absent is not known. V, J and clone size are taken as reported in that table, and D and trimming were inferred from the DNA itself. This sample is represented by approximately 120,000 clones; around 87% of them were singletons. 8.5% to 12% of the sample comes from the top ten.

Regarding this clone: Its antigen has not been determined. Base qualities are not recorded, but no much larger clone differs from it by a single base.

Read against the paper, the sample's time point label means: baseline before first vaccination. Samples from vaccinated people were obtained from the UK trials COV001 and COV002, which included a single-blind randomized controlled phase 2/3 trial of AZD1222 (ChAdOx1 nCoV-19) in healthy adults. Trial participant PBMC samples were collected at day 0 and day 28 after the second dose for TCRbeta chain sequencing. The CDR3 spans 16 residues, from the cysteine through the phenylalanine. Only the CDR3 DNA is retained, 48 bases long and in frame from the first base. The germline V end is reduced by 2 bases and the J end by 3 bases; junction bases left unmatched: 9. The germline V gene encodes CDR1 MNHEY and CDR2 SVGAGI. Broader findings and caveats from the paper: Reportedly, almost half of the unique spike-specific TCRs recognized epitopes lying outside the regions that are mutated in the B.1.351 and B.1.1.7 variants. The vaccine-associated CD4 TCRs covered the entire spike protein, and the dominant responses fell in regions 160-218 and 743-854. No day 14 peak-response samples were available, so repertoires were characterized only after the peak T cell response. Participants were mostly white British and included more females than males, and it was suggested by the authors that clonal diversity may have been underestimated. Only a handful of AZD1222 recipients were SARS-CoV-2 seropositive at baseline, limiting conclusions about previously exposed vaccinees. Spike-specific TCR breadth and depth rose significantly after two AZD1222 doses compared with day 0 and with MenACWY recipients. The 56-69-year group was small, and its depth increase did not reach significance, likely because of low power.

The chain uses TRBV6-5 and TRBJ1-1, with 7 central nucleotides matching TRBD1. Sample: peripheral blood, taken on day 0 of AZD1222 vaccination. The source is an adult in good health. The CDR3 protein is CASSYGGWGTDTEAFF. The DNA sequence reads TGTGCCAGCAGTTACGGCGGATGGGGGACAGACACTGAAGCTTTCTTT.